This T cell receptor beta chain stems from a study of T cell changes during pregnancy in multiple sclerosis. This CDR3 region has 15 residues. The germline CDR1 and CDR2 sequences are SGHRS and YFSETQ. With V trimmed by 7 bases and J by 7 bases, 9 bases remained unmatched. Libraries were prepared by immunoSEQ multiplex PCR; TCRdb keeps only in-frame clonotypes and omits some of them. The sample contains tens of thousands of clones, 90% to 95% of which appear only once. This specimen was peripheral blood, taken after pregnancy. The receptor comes from a female donor in good health, enrolled as a control in a pregnancy study. This chain links TRBV5-1 with TRBJ1-6; TRBD1 agrees at 9 bases. The CDR3 reads CASVPGDRVNSPLHF. The CDR3 region has the DNA TGCGCCAGCGTGCCTGGGGACAGGGTGAATTCACCCCTCCACTTT. Based on the CDR3 plus reference TRBV5-1 and TRBJ1-6, the full variable domain is KAGVTQTPRYLIKTRGQQVTLSCSPISGHRSVSWYQQTPGQGLQFLFEYFSETQRNKGNFPGRFSGRQFSNSRSEMNVSTLELGDSALYLCASVPGDRVNSPLHFGNGTRLTVT.